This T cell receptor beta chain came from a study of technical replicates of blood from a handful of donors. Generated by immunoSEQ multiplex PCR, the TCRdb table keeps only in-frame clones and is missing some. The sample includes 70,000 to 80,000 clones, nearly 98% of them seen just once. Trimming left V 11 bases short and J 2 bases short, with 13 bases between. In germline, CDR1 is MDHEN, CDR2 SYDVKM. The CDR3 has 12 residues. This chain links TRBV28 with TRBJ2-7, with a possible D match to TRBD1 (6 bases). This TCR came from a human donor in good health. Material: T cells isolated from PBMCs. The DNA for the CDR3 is TGTGCCGGATCGACAGGAGCCTACGAGCAGTACTTC. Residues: CAGSTGAYEQYF.